This TCR beta chain was obtained from a study of blood T cell repertoires in COVID-19. About the research overall: T cells, B-cell-depleted T cells, or PBMCs supplied cDNA or gDNA.

Some clones are missing from TCRdb's copy, which holds only in-frame ones; the method was immunoSEQ multiplex PCR. The table includes 350,000 to 400,000 clones, around 87% detected once. This CDR3 contains 12 residues. V was shortened by 6 bases and J by 4 bases, with 9 bases between the two germline ends. The germline V gene encodes CDR1 SNHLY and CDR2 FYNNEI. This receptor was identified in a middle-aged man in a cohort exposed to, infected with or recovered from COVID-19 (not recorded which). The sample consisted of PBMCs or T cells enriched from blood (not recorded which). The V call is TRBV2, the J call TRBJ1-2, with D hard to call. In nucleotides, the CDR3 is TGTGCCAGCAGGGGCCTCGGCTATGGCTACACCTTC. It is translated as CASRGLGYGYTF.